This T cell receptor beta chain was retrieved from a study of long-term antiretroviral therapy in people with HIV. Looking at the study overall: Collection of the earliest samples took place about a decade ahead of the 2015 immediate-ART recommendation.

Until DNA extraction, the samples held between 1-10 million cryopreserved PBMC. Germline CDR1 reads SGHRS; CDR2 reads YFSETQ. The CDR3 runs 15 residues. J lost 11 bases, V lost 3 bases, and 15 bases had no gene match. Version v3.0 of the immunoSEQ assay ran at survey level. The data were produced by immunoSEQ multiplex PCR, yet TCRdb's version contains in-frame clones alone and is incomplete. The table has roughly 16,000 clones, about 84% seen once; the top ten hold 4% to 5%. Specimen: unsorted PBMCs, collected 0.1 years before starting antiretroviral therapy. The gene calls are TRBV5-1 and TRBJ2-7; 9 bases are shared with TRBD1. The clonotype originates from a man younger than 35 with HIV. The CDR3 spells CASSSAQGQGKKEYF. For the CDR3, the DNA is TGCGCCAGCAGCTCGGCGCAGGGACAGGGTAAGAAGGAGTACTTC.